This passage covers 2 T cell receptor beta chains from one sample sequenced in a study of blood T cell repertoires in COVID-19. Data came from immunoSEQ multiplex PCR; TCRdb stores just in-frame clones and leaves some out. Here the sample spans 200,000 to 250,000 clones, about 87% being singletons. Sequencing input: peripheral blood. The receptors were sampled from a woman in her 70s with active or convalescent COVID-19.

V gene TRBV9 combines with J gene TRBJ1-2; D remains unclear. The CDR3 consists of 14 residues. V gave up 4 bases and J gave up 5 bases, with 15 bases separating them. CDR1 is SGDLS, CDR2 YYNGEE, per germline. Here the CDR3 reads CASSYLIRGYGYTF. The CDR3, as DNA: TGTGCCAGCAGCTACCTGATTCGGGGTTATGGCTACACCTTC. Supplemented by reference TRBV9 and TRBJ1-2, the full variable domain reads DSGVTQTPKHLITATGQRVTLRCSPRSGDLSVYWYQQSLDQGLQFLIQYYNGEERAKGNILERFSAQQFPDLHSELNLSSLELGDSALYFCASSYLIRGYGYTFGSGTRLTVV.

The chain employs TRBV5-4 and TRBJ2-2; 8 bases map to TRBD1. CDR1 and CDR2 (germline): SGHNT, YYREEE (reference sequence). V lost 1 base to trimming and J lost 7 bases; unmatched junction nucleotides: 6. The CDR3 contains 15 residues. CDR3 bases: TGTGCCAGCAGCTTGCCAGGGGGCGCGGTCGGGGAGCTGTTTTTT. Its translation is CASSLPGGAVGELFF.